The 19 T cell receptor beta chains in this list originate from one sample, sequenced in a study of PD-1 blockade in mismatch repair-deficient tumors (dated by TCRdb to 2017 to 2019). The library relied on the immunoSEQ multiplex PCR assay. In its TCRdb copy, this immuneACCESS table keeps in-frame sequences only and misses some clones. Where compared with another copy, unresolved V genes explain less than half of these, and the others have no known cause. A total of around 68,000 clones appear in this sample, approximately 82% of them only once. Of the sample, 4.5% to 6% is held by the ten largest clones. Source: peripheral blood, taken 2 weeks after starting pembrolizumab. Every receptor here comes from an adult with mismatch repair-deficient cancer.

This clone was detected only a few times. J is TRBJ2-7 and V is TRBV5-4; no definite D call. The CDR3 length is 13 residues. Germline loops: CDR1 SGHNT, CDR2 YYREEE (reference sequence). V lost 1 base and J lost 1, with 6 bases in between. CDR3 nucleotide sequence: TGTGCCAGCAGCTTGTCACAGTCCTACGAGCAGTACTTC. This translates into CASSLSQSYEQYF.

This chain links TRBV10-2 with TRBJ1-2, with D perhaps TRBD1 (5 bases). Trimming removed 7 bases at V and 2 bases at J, with 26 bases between. Per the germline V gene, CDR1 is WSHSY and CDR2 is SAAADI. The CDR3 is 18 residues long. CDR3 residues: CASTSSPGVDPLNYGYTF. The DNA for the CDR3 is TGCGCCAGCACCTCCTCTCCGGGGGTTGATCCTCTGAACTATGGCTACACCTTC.

The table lists this clone with a few counts. This chain joins TRBV7-9 and TRBJ2-2; D unclear. The CDR3 totals 12 residues. From germline, CDR1 is SEHNR and CDR2 FQNEAQ (reference sequence). The V gene lost 4 bases and the J gene lost 3 bases, with 3 bases spanning the gap. This CDR3 is CASSSYTGELFF. For the CDR3, the DNA is TGTGCCAGCAGCTCTTACACCGGGGAGCTGTTTTTT.

The genes are TRBV6-5 and TRBJ1-1; D is ambiguous. The germline gives CDR1 MNHEY, CDR2 SVGAGI. The ends were cut back, 5 bases at V and 7 bases at J, with 11 bases in the middle. The CDR3 length is 12 residues. Here the CDR3 reads CASSDDTIEAFF. The CDR3 DNA follows: TGTGCCAGCAGTGACGACACAATTGAAGCTTTCTTT.

The J gene is TRBJ1-2, the V gene TRBV29-1, with D possibly being TRBD1 (5 bases). The CDR3 length is 15 residues. V dropped 3 bases and J dropped 3 bases, with 17 bases sitting between them. Germline V gives CDR1 SQVTM, CDR2 ANQGSEA. The CDR3 DNA is TGCAGCGTTGAGGGGGACCCCAACGCCGACTATGGCTACACCTTC. This codes for CSVEGDPNADYGYTF.

The chain uses TRBV27 and TRBJ2-1, with TRBD2 identical over 12 bases. CDR3 length equals 14 residues. The V gene end was trimmed by 5 bases and the J gene end by 8 bases; junction bases not matched to a gene: 4. Per the germline V gene, CDR1 is MNHEY and CDR2 is SMNVEV (reference sequence). CDR3 sequence: CASSLGLAGYEQFF. The CDR3 DNA reads as TGTGCCAGCAGTCTGGGACTAGCGGGTTATGAGCAGTTCTTC.

V usage is TRBV9 and J usage is TRBJ2-2; 8 nucleotides agree with TRBD1. Germline values: CDR1 SGDLS, CDR2 YYNGEE. The CDR3 loop spans 18 amino acids. The V segment lost 1 base and the J segment 2 bases; nucleotides outside the gene matches: 10. CDR3 DNA sequence: TGTGCCAGCAGCGTAACCCCCTGGACAGGGATAAACACCGGGGAGCTGTTTTTT. Amino acid sequence: CASSVTPWTGINTGELFF.

The chain uses TRBV18 and TRBJ2-2; 9 nucleotides line up with TRBD1. There are 17 residues in the CDR3. V was clipped by 5 bases and J by 4 bases; unmatched bases: 11. Germline loops: CDR1 KGHSH, CDR2 LQKENI. The CDR3 region is CASSARDRDAGTGELFF. As DNA, the CDR3 is TGTGCCAGCTCAGCTCGGGACAGGGATGCGGGCACCGGGGAGCTGTTTTTT.

The chain carries TRBV14 and TRBJ2-1; 7 nucleotides agree with TRBD2. The CDR3 covers 17 residues. Germline trimming cut 2 bases from V and 2 bases from J; bases unmatched to any gene: 9. The germline CDR1 and CDR2 sequences are SGHDN and FVKESK. The CDR3 here is CASSQHRAGRTYNEQFF. The DNA for the CDR3 is TGTGCCAGCAGCCAACACCGAGCGGGGAGAACCTACAATGAGCAGTTCTTC.

In its sample, this clone was seen a few times. V is TRBV5-1 and J is TRBJ1-1; D is possibly TRBD1 (5 bases). CDR3 length: 13 residues. The ends were cut back, 3 bases at V and 8 bases at J, with 14 bases in the middle. Germline CDR1 is SGHRS and CDR2 is YFSETQ. Written as DNA, the CDR3 is TGCGCCAGCAGCTCCGGGACGCAACAAGAAGCTTTCTTT. Protein product: CASSSGTQQEAFF.

The rearrangement joins TRBV21-1 to TRBJ1-5; TRBD1 was called by the table and not checked on the DNA. TRBV21-1 is reported as a pseudogene. The length of the CDR3 is 16 residues. The CDR3 DNA follows: TGTGCCAGCAGCAGAATACCGGGACAGGGTAATCAGCCCCAGCATTTT. Protein product: CASSRIPGQGNQPQHF.

V and J are TRBV18 and TRBJ1-1; D uncertain. This CDR3 spans 15 amino acids. V was clipped by 4 bases and J by 0 bases, with 12 bases between them. Per the germline V gene, CDR1 is KGHSH and CDR2 is LQKENI. CDR3 DNA: TGTGCCAGCTCACAAAGCAAGGCGTTGAACACTGAAGCTTTCTTT. The encoded protein is CASSQSKALNTEAFF.

The genes are TRBV4-3 and TRBJ2-1, with 10 bases aligning to TRBD2. CDR3 size: 15 residues. Germline V CDR1 and CDR2: LGHNA, YSLEER. The ends lost 3 bases at V and 3 bases at J; junction bases unmatched: 2. CDR3 in amino acids: CASSQRLAGYNEQFF. In DNA, the CDR3 is TGCGCCAGCAGCCAGAGACTAGCGGGCTACAATGAGCAGTTCTTC.

The J gene is TRBJ1-1, the V gene TRBV6-5, with 10 bases matching TRBD1. Germline-derived CDR1 and CDR2 are MNHEY and SVGAGI. With 10 bases clipped from V and 5 bases from J, the junction kept 10 bases outside the gene matches. CDR3 size: 14 residues. CDR3 bases: TGTGCCACCGCTGACCGGGACAGGGGAACTGAAGCTTTCTTT. This sequence encodes CATADRDRGTEAFF.

This chain links TRBV4-2 with TRBJ1-2; tentatively, D is TRBD1 (5 bases). This CDR3 region has 15 residues. Germline lookup yields CDR1 LGHNA and CDR2 YNFKEQ. V was pared by 1 base and J by 7 bases, with 16 bases between. CDR3 nucleotide sequence: TGTGCCAGCAGCCAAGCCGGGACCGGACCCACTGGCTACACCTTC. It is translated as CASSQAGTGPTGYTF.

V gene TRBV5-6 combines with J gene TRBJ2-7, with 7 nucleotides matching TRBD1. The CDR3 runs to 16 residues. Per germline, CDR1 SGHDT and CDR2 YYEEEE. V lost 3 bases and J lost 0; bases outside the gene matches: 9. The CDR3 loop reads CASSSKGGVSSYEQYF. The CDR3 nucleotides read TGTGCCAGCAGCTCGAAAGGGGGCGTGAGCTCCTACGAGCAGTACTTC.

This rearrangement joins TRBV4-2 to TRBJ2-1, with D hard to call. The CDR3 is made up of 17 amino acids. Trimming cost V 1 base and J 5 bases, with 18 bases left between them. The germline gives CDR1 LGHNA, CDR2 YNFKEQ. CDR3 amino acids: CASSQVGFGRGDNEQFF. CDR3 in DNA: TGTGCCAGCAGCCAAGTAGGGTTTGGGCGAGGTGACAATGAGCAGTTCTTC.

This chain joins TRBV5-1 and TRBJ1-1; TRBD1 matches at 11 bases. This CDR3 is 17 amino acids long. The trim removed 0 bases at V and 3 bases at J, leaving 7 bases unmatched. CDR1 and CDR2 from the germline V gene are SGHRS and YFSETQ. CDR3 sequence (DNA): TGCGCCAGCAGCTTGGGGACAGGGGGCCTGGAGGACACTGAAGCTTTCTTT. Residues: CASSLGTGGLEDTEAFF.

The chain joins TRBV6-5 to TRBJ1-2; D perhaps matches TRBD1 (6 bases). The germline gives CDR1 MNHEY, CDR2 SVGAGI. The CDR3 runs to 14 residues. V lost 0 bases and J 4 bases, leaving 9 bases between the germline ends. CDR3 coding DNA: TGTGCCAGCAGTTACTCGGACAGCCCCTATGGCTACACCTTC. Protein: CASSYSDSPYGYTF.